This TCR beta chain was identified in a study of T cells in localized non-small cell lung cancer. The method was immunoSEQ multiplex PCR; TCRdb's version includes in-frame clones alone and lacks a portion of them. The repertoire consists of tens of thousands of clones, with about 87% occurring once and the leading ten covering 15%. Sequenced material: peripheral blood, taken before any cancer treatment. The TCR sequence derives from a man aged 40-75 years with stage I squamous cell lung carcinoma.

The DNA of the CDR3 is TGTGCCAGCAGCCAGATGACTAACTATGGCTACACCTTC. It codes for CASSQMTNYGYTF. The V and J genes are TRBV7-9 and TRBJ1-2, with D unclear. This CDR3 contains 13 residues. Between the trimmed V and J ends, which lost 5 bases and 0 bases, there was a span of 7 bases. Germline assignment: CDR1 SEHNR and CDR2 FQNEAQ (reference sequence).